This TCR beta chain was identified in a study of Ad26.COV2.S vaccination and SARS-CoV-2 variants. Study details: Intramuscular Ad26.COV2.S doses were given once or twice, 56 days apart. Overall study results and limits: Total responses of T cells may have been underestimated by the analyses of TCR breadth and depth.

The treatment is: around 19 received Ad26.COV2.S at low or high dose, single or two shots; about 5 received placebo; per-sample allocation not given. The study sampled participants on day 63 after the first vaccine or placebo injection. Expression of Wuhan-strain SARS-CoV-2 spike came from the Ad26 vector that formed the vaccine. V lost 4 bases and J lost 2; bases outside the gene matches: 8. The CDR3 length is 17 residues. Germline values: CDR1 MGHRA, CDR2 YSYEKL. Concerning this clone itself: The target antigen is unknown.

Sequencing used immunoSEQ multiplex PCR; TCRdb keeps in-frame clones, though not all of them. The sample carries hundreds of thousands of clones, over 80% recorded once. The material was peripheral blood, obtained in a trial of Ad26.COV2.S vaccine versus placebo. The rearrangement uses TRBV4-1 and TRBJ1-6; 7 bases agree with TRBD1. The sequence was obtained from a person between 18 and 60 years old who received the Ad26.COV2.S COVID-19 vaccine or a placebo. In nucleotides, the CDR3 is TGCGCCAGCAGCCTACAGGACAGGCCGGCCTATAATTCACCCCTCCACTTT. Protein product: CASSLQDRPAYNSPLHF.